The clone carrying this TCR beta chain was detected only a few times. This sample is drawn from a study of blood T cell repertoires in COVID-19. Study as a whole: The United States, Italy and Spain supplied acute and convalescent COVID-19 samples. T cells, B-cell-depleted T cells, or PBMCs supplied cDNA or gDNA.

Methods used by the authors: Reference gene primer amplification gave nucleated cell count estimates. Sequencing used immunoSEQ multiplex PCR; TCRdb keeps in-frame clones, though not all of them. V, J and clone size are taken as reported in that table, and D and trimming were inferred from the DNA itself. Among some 32,000 clones listed, just over 85% were seen once. Germline CDR1 and CDR2: ENHRY and SYGVKD. J gave up 1 base and V 5 bases, and 3 bases lay outside the gene matches. This CDR3 contains 15 residues. The sequence derives from a human donor in a cohort sampled during active COVID-19. Sequencing input: peripheral blood. The V and J genes are TRBV10-3 and TRBJ1-5; 9 bases are shared with TRBD1. DNA for the CDR3: TGTGCCATCAGTAGACAGGGGGAAAGCAATCAGCCCCAGCATTTT. Residues: CAISRQGESNQPQHF.